This T cell receptor beta chain comes out of a study of TIL therapy for anti-PD-1-resistant metastatic lung cancer. On the study more broadly: Tumors had a median PD-L1 proportion score of approximately 6%. Tumors carried a median about 1.6 non-synonymous mutations per megabase. Notes on the study in general: TIL clonotype persistence in blood showed no apparent association with response.

This clone has only a few counts. Antigen specificity is unknown. The sample's time point: pre-treatment sample, taken before nivolumab and TIL therapy. The V gene lost 6 bases and the J gene lost 2 bases, with 8 bases spanning the gap. CDR3 size: 12 residues. CDR1 and CDR2 from the germline V gene are MDHEN and SYDVKM. Sequencing used immunoSEQ v3. The data were produced by immunoSEQ multiplex PCR, yet TCRdb's version contains in-frame clones alone and is incomplete. The sample lists tens of thousands of clones, around 80% seen once, with about 15% in the top ten. The sequenced sample was blood, obtained at baseline. This receptor was identified in a man between 65 and 85 years old with non-small cell lung cancer. The V and J genes are TRBV28 and TRBJ2-7; D call uncertain. The CDR3 sequence is CASSAPTYEQYF. In DNA, the CDR3 is TGTGCCAGCAGCGCCCCAACCTACGAGCAGTACTTC.